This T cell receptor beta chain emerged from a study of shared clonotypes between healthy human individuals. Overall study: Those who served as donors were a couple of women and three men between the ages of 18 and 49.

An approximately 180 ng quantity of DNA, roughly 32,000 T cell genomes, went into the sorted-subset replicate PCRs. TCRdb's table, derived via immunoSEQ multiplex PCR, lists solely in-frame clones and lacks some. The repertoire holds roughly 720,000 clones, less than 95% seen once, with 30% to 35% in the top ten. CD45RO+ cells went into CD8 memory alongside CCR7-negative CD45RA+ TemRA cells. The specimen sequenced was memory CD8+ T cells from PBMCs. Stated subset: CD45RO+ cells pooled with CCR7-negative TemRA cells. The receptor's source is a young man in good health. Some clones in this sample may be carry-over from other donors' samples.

CDR3 region: CASSKGLPGGYGYTF. In nucleotides, the CDR3 is TGTGCCAGCAGCAAGGGACTGCCCGGCGGCTATGGCTACACCTTC. This rearrangement joins TRBV5-5 to TRBJ1-2; perhaps TRBD1 as D (5 bases). Trimming left V 4 bases short and J 4 bases short, with 17 bases between. Per germline, CDR1 SGHKS and CDR2 YYEKEE (reference sequence). This CDR3 contains 15 residues.